This T cell receptor beta chain was sequenced during a study of T-cell memory formation after mild COVID-19. Constant-segment primers served in 5'RACE that generated TCR alpha and TCR beta cDNA libraries bearing sample barcodes and UMIs. TCRdb re-analysed the 5' RACE reads in MiXCR, keeping a single row per CDR3 protein. Of 100,000 to 130,000 distinct CDR3 sequences in the sample, about an eighth were seen once. The V end was cut by 3 bases, the J end by 0 bases, with 6 bases between. Germline CDR1 reads SGHVS; CDR2 reads FQNEAQ. CDR3 length equals 15 residues. In this sample, this clonotype turned up a few times. Its antigen is unidentified. Study outcomes and limitations: Of the contracting clones, CD4+ ones lay mainly in CM and EM, and CD8+ ones in EMRA. Balance between CD4 and CD8 was seen in clones contracting day 15 to 85, and a CD4+ lean was seen in later expanders. Researchers found some responding clones in pre-infection memory, a sign that cross-reactive memory joined.

V gene TRBV7-8 combines with J gene TRBJ2-6; D not resolved. The sample consisted of PBMCs or a T cell subset sorted from them (not recorded which). The sequence came from a man in his late teens or twenties who had mild COVID-19 (a few samples of this study predate the infection). Cell type and time point are not known. The CDR3 loop is CASSLQVSGANVLTF. In nucleotides, the CDR3 is TGTGCCAGCAGCTTGCAGGTCTCTGGGGCCAACGTCCTGACTTTC.